This T cell receptor beta chain was profiled in a study of T cells in Graves' hyperthyroidism and ophthalmopathy. General study results and limits: With a median lead of about 6.9 months before onset, the model predicted ophthalmopathy.

This clonotype was counted a few times. What it binds is not known. With V trimmed by 0 bases and J by 6 bases, 5 bases remained unmatched. Germline values: CDR1 LNHNV, CDR2 YYDKDF (reference sequence). The CDR3 has 16 residues. Extraction of PBMCs used 7.5 to 10 ml of fresh peripheral blood. Amplification yielded TCR beta CDR3 regions, with RNA transcripts as the source. A set of HTBI primers served as the primers for a first-round RT-PCR of the TCR CDR3. TCRdb recomputed calls from the multiplex PCR reads with MiXCR, one row per CDR3 protein. The data show hundreds of thousands of distinct CDR3 sequences, with 15% to 18% seen just once and 12% to 15% held by the top ten.

The chain joins TRBV15 to TRBJ2-3; 11 positions agree with TRBD2. The material sequenced was blood. This sequence originates from a young woman with Graves' hyperthyroidism. Here the CDR3 DNA reads TGTGCCACCAGCAGAGAATTAACTAGCGGGAGTGATACGCAGTATTTT. Its translation: CATSRELTSGSDTQYF.